What follows is one TCR beta chain and its context. The antigen is unknown. Specified time point: week 23, last vaccination. With topical imiquimod, each dose of the vaccine consisted of 300 ug of mutant IDH1 20-mer peptide. Only in-frame clones appear in the TCRdb table, and some are missing; sequencing was by immunoSEQ multiplex PCR. The sample contains 30,000 to 40,000 clones, 81% of which appear only once. The CDR3 is 15 amino acids. Trimming removed 5 bases at V and 3 bases at J, with 16 bases between. CDR1 and CDR2 from the germline V gene are SGHNT and YYREEE (reference sequence). These data belong to a study of a mutant IDH1 vaccine in newly diagnosed glioma. Overall study context: In weeks 1, 3, 5, 7, 11, 15, 19 and 23, patients were immunized, eight times in all.

Study-wide results and limits: Of the patients, around 93% had vaccine-induced immune responses.

The source was PBMCs, collected from a glioma patient whose treatment included an IDH1 peptide vaccine. The rearrangement joins TRBV5-4 to TRBJ2-3; tentative D call: TRBD2 (5 bases). This receptor was taken from a man aged 35 to 55 with glioma. CDR3: CASRRAAEITDTQYF. CDR3 nucleotide sequence: TGTGCCAGCAGGCGGGCGGCGGAGATAACAGATACGCAGTATTTT.